This T cell receptor (beta chain) appears in the sequencing data of a study of PD-1 blockade in classical Hodgkin lymphoma. This table comes from immunoSEQ multiplex PCR, and its TCRdb copy is limited to in-frame clones, with some not included. The table has fewer than 45,000 clones, approximately 80% seen once. In germline, CDR1 is MDHEN, CDR2 SYDVKM. The CDR3 runs 14 residues. The V gene lost 1 base and the J gene lost 2 bases, with 9 bases spanning the gap. Patients all relapsed after autologous stem cell transplantation, and there was variation in brentuximab vedotin exposure. The sequenced sample was peripheral blood mononuclear cells (PBMCs), obtained at baseline. V usage is TRBV28 and J usage is TRBJ2-7, with a tentative D call TRBD2 (6 bases). This receptor was obtained from a human donor with classical Hodgkin lymphoma. The CDR3 protein is CASSLSPGAYEQYF. The CDR3 coding sequence is TGTGCCAGCAGTTTATCTCCGGGGGCCTACGAGCAGTACTTC.